Following are 10 T cell receptor beta chains from one sample sequenced in a study of cytomegalovirus exposure and HLA in healthy donors. The PCR ran on 60 Vbeta and 13 Jbeta primers. Using immunoSEQ multiplex PCR, the repertoire was profiled, and TCRdb retains in-frame clones only, with some absent. The table lists roughly 100,000 clones, more than 75% of them singletons. Material: PBMCs. Receptors were obtained from a woman younger than 30 in good health and CMV-seropositive.

The chain employs TRBV5-6 and TRBJ1-4, with 8 bases fitting TRBD1. V lost 1 base, J lost 4 bases, and 6 bases stayed unmatched. The germline V gene encodes CDR1 SGHDT and CDR2 YYEEEE. The CDR3 totals 16 residues. This CDR3 is CASSLLPGGLNEKLFF. The CDR3 DNA sequence: TGTGCCAGCAGCTTGCTCCCAGGGGGCCTTAATGAAAAACTGTTTTTT.

This chain links TRBV5-1 with TRBJ2-7, with TRBD2 matching over 10 bases. V was pared by 0 bases and J by 0 bases, with 6 bases of the junction left unmatched. The CDR3 covers 17 residues. In germline, CDR1 is SGHRS, CDR2 YFSETQ. CDR3 in DNA: TGCGCCAGCAGCTTGGGTACTAGCGGGAAAAGCTCCTACGAGCAGTACTTC. This sequence encodes CASSLGTSGKSSYEQYF.

The rearrangement links TRBV6-1 to TRBJ1-1; D is undetermined. The CDR3 is made up of 16 amino acids. V shed 0 bases and J shed 0 bases, with 11 bases lying between them. Germline V gene lookup returns CDR1 MNHNS and CDR2 SASEGT. Here the CDR3 DNA reads TGTGCCAGCAGTGAAGCGCTCATCAGTTTGAACACTGAAGCTTTCTTT. This sequence encodes CASSEALISLNTEAFF.

The chain uses TRBV9 and TRBJ2-3; 8 bases map to TRBD2. Germline CDR1 is SGDLS and CDR2 is YYNGEE. CDR3 length: 14 amino acids. V lost 1 base, J lost 7 bases, and 5 bases stayed unmatched. The CDR3 DNA is TGTGCCAGCAGCGTAACTAGCGGTTTAAATACGCAGTATTTT. Its protein product is CASSVTSGLNTQYF.

The chain uses TRBV28 and TRBJ1-4; no clear D. The CDR3 spans 13 residues. With 2 bases removed from V and 7 bases from J, the gap between germline ends came to 8 bases. CDR1 is MDHEN, CDR2 SYDVKM, per germline. CDR3 region: CASSLGSGEKLFF. The CDR3 bases are TGTGCCAGCAGTTTAGGGTCAGGTGAAAAACTGTTTTTT.

The chain combines TRBV4-1 with TRBJ2-7; D is unresolved. This CDR3 has 13 amino acids. The germline V gene encodes CDR1 MGHRA and CDR2 YSYEKL. Trimming cost V 4 bases and J 5 bases, with 12 bases left between them. The CDR3 reads CASSLAWSNEQYF. As DNA, the CDR3 is TGCGCCAGCAGCCTCGCGTGGTCTAACGAGCAGTACTTC.

In its sample, this clone ranks as large. This chain uses TRBV5-1 with TRBJ2-1; the D is unclear. Trimming removed 0 bases from V and 0 bases from J, with 10 bases in between. Looked up from germline, CDR1 is SGHRS and CDR2 is YFSETQ. The CDR3 has 16 amino acids. The chain's CDR3 is CASSLDGYSSYNEQFF. In DNA form, the CDR3 reads TGCGCCAGCAGCTTGGACGGGTATAGCTCCTACAATGAGCAGTTCTTC.

The chain uses TRBV19 and TRBJ1-1, with D possibly TRBD1 on 6 matching bases. Trimming left V 4 bases short and J 6 bases short, with 9 bases between. The CDR3 has 12 residues. Germline V CDR1 and CDR2: LNHDA, SQIVND (reference sequence). The CDR3 spells CASSSGGPEAFF. For the CDR3, the DNA is TGTGCCAGTAGTAGCGGGGGCCCTGAAGCTTTCTTT.

This rearrangement joins TRBV28 to TRBJ2-7; 8 bases agree with TRBD1. Germline CDR1 MDHEN, CDR2 SYDVKM. This CDR3 region has 15 residues. V was clipped by 8 bases and J by 0 bases; unmatched bases: 9. The CDR3 nucleotides read TGTGCCAGCTTCGGGGGCCAGGGGGCCTCCTACGAGCAGTACTTC. Protein product: CASFGGQGASYEQYF.

The chain links TRBV30 to TRBJ2-7; unclear D gene. Germline V lookup: CDR1 GTSNPN, CDR2 SVGIG (reference sequence). Trimming left V 0 bases short and J 6 bases short, with 9 bases between. CDR3 length equals 12 residues. DNA of the CDR3: TGTGCCTGGAGTGTACCACTTCCCGAGCAGTACTTC. Amino acids: CAWSVPLPEQYF.